The 23 T cell receptor beta chains in this list originate from one sample, sequenced in a study of blood T cell repertoires in COVID-19. The method was immunoSEQ multiplex PCR; TCRdb's version includes in-frame clones alone and lacks a portion of them. The sample consists of approximately 100,000 clones, about 90% of them appearing once. The sample consisted of peripheral blood. These receptor sequences come from a man over 45 with acute or convalescent COVID-19.

The V gene is TRBV5-8, the J gene TRBJ1-1; D gene unclear. The CDR3 has 11 amino acids. The ends were cut back, 4 bases at V and 10 bases at J, with 11 bases in the middle. Germline CDR1 reads SGHTS; CDR2 reads YDEGEE. Here the CDR3 DNA reads TGTGCCAGCAGCGCCTCTTTCGGAGCTTTCTTT. Encoded protein: CASSASFGAFF.

The chain uses TRBV5-8 and TRBJ2-7; weak D call: TRBD1 (5 bases). The CDR3 sequence is 12 residues long. V was shortened by 6 bases and J by 6 bases, with 13 bases between the two germline ends. CDR1 and CDR2 from the germline V gene are SGHTS and YDEGEE. Here the CDR3 reads CASTRVSAEQYF. The CDR3 nucleotides are TGTGCCAGCACCAGGGTGTCCGCCGAGCAGTACTTC.

This chain uses TRBV2 with TRBJ2-7; 8 nucleotides align to TRBD1. The CDR3 runs 14 residues. CDR1 and CDR2 (germline): SNHLY, FYNNEI. After removal of 3 bases from V and 6 bases from J, the junction contained 7 bases not matched to a gene. The CDR3 coding sequence is TGTGCCAGCAGTGAGTGGCAGGGGGCTTCCGAGCAGTACTTC. Translated: CASSEWQGASEQYF.

The chain has TRBV5-1 and TRBJ2-1, with 10 bases fitting TRBD2. Germline values: CDR1 SGHRS, CDR2 YFSETQ. The CDR3 contains 17 residues. V shed 6 bases, J shed 4 bases, and the junction held 13 bases outside the gene matches. Here the CDR3 DNA reads TGCGCCAGCACCTCGGAGGGCGGGACTAGCGAGTACAATGAGCAGTTCTTC. Its translation: CASTSEGGTSEYNEQFF.

In DNA form, the CDR3 reads TGTGCCAGTAGTCCGACAGTTATGAACACTGAAGCTTTCTTT. It translates to CASSPTVMNTEAFF. The rearrangement links TRBV19 to TRBJ1-1, with a tentative D call TRBD1 (5 bases). The CDR3 totals 14 residues. V was shortened by 5 bases and J by 0 bases, with 10 bases between the two germline ends. Looked up from germline, CDR1 is LNHDA and CDR2 is SQIVND (reference sequence).

The chain joins TRBV7-3 to TRBJ1-2; D is unresolved. Germline V gene lookup returns CDR1 SGHTA and CDR2 FQGTGA. Trimming shortened V by 0 bases and J by 2 bases, and 4 bases separated the two germline ends. The CDR3 runs to 13 residues. CDR3 region: CASSLTRNYGYTF. CDR3 sequence (DNA): TGTGCCAGCAGCTTAACCAGAAACTATGGCTACACCTTC.

This sequence joins TRBV7-9 and TRBJ2-3; 10 bases align to TRBD2. This CDR3 contains 16 residues. The V gene end was trimmed by 5 bases and the J gene end by 1 base; junction bases not matched to a gene: 6. Germline CDR1 and CDR2: SEHNR and FQNEAQ (reference sequence). The CDR3 here is CASSVTSGAGTDTQYF. The DNA of the CDR3 is TGTGCCAGCAGCGTAACTAGCGGGGCCGGCACAGATACGCAGTATTTT.

This rearrangement joins TRBV6-5 to TRBJ1-1; D not certain. The CDR3 sequence is 15 residues long. Germline assignment: CDR1 MNHEY and CDR2 SVGAGI. With 0 bases removed from V and 0 bases from J, the gap between germline ends came to 8 bases. The CDR3 is CASSYSPVMNTEAFF. Written as DNA, the CDR3 is TGTGCCAGCAGTTACTCGCCAGTTATGAACACTGAAGCTTTCTTT.

The V and J genes are TRBV18 and TRBJ1-4; D is unresolved. This CDR3 spans 13 amino acids. Germline CDR1 reads KGHSH; CDR2 reads LQKENI. Trimming took off 2 bases at V and 8 bases at J, with 9 bases between the two ends. The CDR3: CASSPRIGEKLFF. CDR3 DNA sequence: TGTGCCAGCTCACCAAGAATCGGGGAAAAACTGTTTTTT.

The chain has TRBV5-5 and TRBJ2-2; possibly TRBD2 for D (5 bases). CDR3 length: 13 residues. V dropped 6 bases and J dropped 5 bases, with 11 bases sitting between them. The germline V gene encodes CDR1 SGHKS and CDR2 YYEKEE (reference sequence). The DNA for the CDR3 is TGTGCCAGCATTCCGGGGTATACCGGGGAGCTGTTTTTT. Encoded protein: CASIPGYTGELFF.

This sequence joins TRBV2 and TRBJ1-2; 10 bases fit TRBD1. Trimming removed 4 bases from V and 10 bases from J; junction bases left unmatched: 3. This CDR3 region has 12 residues. Germline V gene data show CDR1 as SNHLY and CDR2 as FYNNEI. In DNA, the CDR3 is TGTGCCAGCAGTGCTGGGACAGGGGCCTACACCTTC. Translation gives CASSAGTGAYTF.

As to this clone: Other DNA sequences in this specimen translate into the identical CDR3. Here the CDR3 DNA reads TGCGCCAGCAGCTTGGTTCAGAACACCGGGGAGCTGTTTTTT. This codes for CASSLVQNTGELFF. V is TRBV5-1 and J is TRBJ2-2; D unresolved. Germline values: CDR1 SGHRS, CDR2 YFSETQ. The CDR3 runs to 14 residues. V lost 0 bases and J lost 1, with 4 bases in between.

The rearrangement uses TRBV11-1 and TRBJ2-7; 9 nucleotides align to TRBD1. The V gene end was trimmed by 1 base and the J gene end by 3 bases; junction bases not matched to a gene: 1. Germline lookup yields CDR1 SGHAT and CDR2 FQDESV (reference sequence). This CDR3 comprises 14 residues. DNA of the CDR3: TGTGCCAGCAGCTTAGGACAGGGGGGCTACGAGCAGTACTTC. Translation gives CASSLGQGGYEQYF.

The rearrangement uses TRBV6-6 and TRBJ1-4; 8 nucleotides align to TRBD1. The CDR3 extends over 14 amino acids. Trimming cost V 6 bases and J 8 bases; bases outside gene matches: 8. The V gene's germline CDR1 is MNHNY and CDR2 SVGAGI (reference sequence). The CDR3: CASRRQGQEEKLFF. The CDR3 coding sequence is TGTGCCAGCAGACGACAGGGGCAGGAGGAAAAACTGTTTTTT.

This chain connects TRBV6-5 to TRBJ1-1; D may be TRBD1 (5 bases). V lost 6 bases and J lost 1, with 15 bases in between. Germline CDR1 reads MNHEY; CDR2 reads SVGAGI. The CDR3 length is 15 residues. CDR3 DNA: TGTGCCAGCAGACGCCGCTTGACAGAGAACACTGAAGCTTTCTTT. Protein product: CASRRRLTENTEAFF.

The chain uses TRBV6-5 and TRBJ2-1; D may be TRBD1 (5 bases). Looked up from germline, CDR1 is MNHEY and CDR2 is SVGAGI. The CDR3 is 13 amino acids. Between the trimmed V and J ends, which lost 6 bases and 4 bases, there was a span of 10 bases. The CDR3 region has the DNA TGTGCCAGCAGCCGACAGTCTTACAATGAGCAGTTCTTC. Its protein product is CASSRQSYNEQFF.

V gene TRBV12-3 or TRBV12-4 combines with J gene TRBJ1-2, with 7 bases lining up with TRBD1. J was trimmed by 8 bases and V by 4 bases; bases with no gene match: 1. This CDR3 comprises 11 residues. This CDR3 is CASSYRGGYTF. The CDR3 nucleotides are TGTGCCAGCAGTTACAGGGGAGGCTACACCTTC.

The V and J genes are TRBV2 and TRBJ2-2; 9 bases match TRBD2. V gave up 7 bases and J gave up 6 bases; unmatched junction bases: 6. The CDR3 is made up of 14 amino acids. Germline CDR1 SNHLY, CDR2 FYNNEI. The CDR3 DNA is TGTGCCAGCAACCTAGCGGGGAGGGCCGGGGAGCTGTTTTTT. As protein: CASNLAGRAGELFF.

The chain has TRBV5-4 and TRBJ2-7; TRBD2 agrees at 12 bases. CDR1 is SGHNT, CDR2 YYREEE, per germline (reference sequence). V trimming: 4 bases; J trimming: 6 bases; junction bases outside the gene matches: 11. This CDR3 comprises 16 residues. The CDR3 protein is CASSGRATSGGIEQYF. The DNA of the CDR3 is TGTGCCAGCAGCGGGAGAGCGACTAGCGGGGGAATCGAGCAGTACTTC.

The chain couples TRBV9 to TRBJ1-5, with 8 bases matching TRBD1. CDR3 size: 15 residues. Germline CDR1 and CDR2: SGDLS and YYNGEE. J lost 8 bases, V lost 6 bases, and 13 bases had no gene match. The CDR3 DNA sequence: TGTGCCAGCAACCCACGAGGGACAGGCCGCGAGCCCCAGCATTTT. Translating gives CASNPRGTGREPQHF. Full variable domain (rest looked up from reference TRBV9 and TRBJ1-5): DSGVTQTPKHLITATGQRVTLRCSPRSGDLSVYWYQQSLDQGLQFLIQYYNGEERAKGNILERFSAQQFPDLHSELNLSSLELGDSALYFCASNPRGTGREPQHFGDGTRLSIL.

The J gene is TRBJ2-7, the V gene TRBV6-5; tentatively, D is TRBD2 (6 bases). The CDR3 is made up of 14 amino acids. CDR1 MNHEY and CDR2 SVGAGI come from the germline V gene. The V end lost 0 bases, the J end lost 3 bases, and 9 bases lay between the germline ends. The CDR3 region has the DNA TGTGCCAGCAGTTACTCTCGGGGGAGCTACGAGCAGTACTTC. It translates to CASSYSRGSYEQYF.

The CDR3 spells CASSQLHTLQGAREGYTF. The CDR3 region has the DNA TGTGCCAGCAGCCAACTACATACTCTACAGGGGGCGAGGGAGGGCTACACCTTC. V usage is TRBV5-8 and J usage is TRBJ1-2; 9 bases align to TRBD1. V lost 4 bases, J lost 8 bases, and 21 bases stayed unmatched. The CDR3 consists of 18 residues. The germline CDR1 and CDR2 sequences are SGHTS and YDEGEE.

The chain couples TRBV10-3 to TRBJ2-1, with 7 positions matching TRBD2. Unmatched junction bases numbered 5, after V lost 3 bases and J lost 0 bases. CDR3 length: 16 residues. Germline CDR1 is ENHRY and CDR2 is SYGVKD. Here the CDR3 reads CAISEGSGRSYNEQFF. The CDR3 DNA reads as TGTGCCATCAGTGAAGGTAGCGGGCGCTCCTACAATGAGCAGTTCTTC.